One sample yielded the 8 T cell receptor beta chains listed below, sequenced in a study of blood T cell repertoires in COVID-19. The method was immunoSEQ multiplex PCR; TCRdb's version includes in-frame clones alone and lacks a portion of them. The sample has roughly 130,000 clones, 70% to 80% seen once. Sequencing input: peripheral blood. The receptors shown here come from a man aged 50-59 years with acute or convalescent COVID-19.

The CDR3 is CASSGEAGKNQPQHF. CDR3 nucleotides: TGTGCCAGCAGCGGGGAGGCAGGGAAGAATCAGCCCCAGCATTTT. The chain employs TRBV2 and TRBJ1-5; perhaps TRBD1 as D (5 bases). Trimming stripped 6 bases from V and 4 bases from J, with 16 bases between. The length of the CDR3 is 15 residues. In germline, CDR1 is SNHLY, CDR2 FYNNEI.

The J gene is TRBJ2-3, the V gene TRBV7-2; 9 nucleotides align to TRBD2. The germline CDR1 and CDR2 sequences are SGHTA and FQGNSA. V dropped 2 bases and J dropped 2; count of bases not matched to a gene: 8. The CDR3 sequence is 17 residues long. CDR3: CASSLFAAGGPTDTQYF. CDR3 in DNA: TGTGCCAGCAGCTTATTTGCGGCGGGGGGGCCCACAGATACGCAGTATTTT.

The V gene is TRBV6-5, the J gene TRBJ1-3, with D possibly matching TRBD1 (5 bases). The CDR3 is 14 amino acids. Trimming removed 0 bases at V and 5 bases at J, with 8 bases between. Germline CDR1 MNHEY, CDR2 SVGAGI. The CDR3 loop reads CASSYSGTRNTIYF. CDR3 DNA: TGTGCCAGCAGTTACTCAGGGACTCGAAACACCATATATTTT.

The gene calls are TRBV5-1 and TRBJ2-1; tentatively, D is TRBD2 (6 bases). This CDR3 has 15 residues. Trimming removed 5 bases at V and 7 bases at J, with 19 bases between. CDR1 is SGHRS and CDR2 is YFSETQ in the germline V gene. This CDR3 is CASRWGPGRGNEQFF. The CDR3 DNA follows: TGCGCCAGCAGGTGGGGACCCGGACGGGGGAATGAGCAGTTCTTC.

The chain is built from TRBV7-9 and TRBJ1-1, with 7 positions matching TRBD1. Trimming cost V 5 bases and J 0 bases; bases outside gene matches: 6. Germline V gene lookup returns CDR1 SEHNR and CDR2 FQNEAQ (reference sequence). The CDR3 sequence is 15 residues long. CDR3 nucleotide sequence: TGTGCCAGCAGCCCACAGGGGAATTTGAACACTGAAGCTTTCTTT. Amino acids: CASSPQGNLNTEAFF.

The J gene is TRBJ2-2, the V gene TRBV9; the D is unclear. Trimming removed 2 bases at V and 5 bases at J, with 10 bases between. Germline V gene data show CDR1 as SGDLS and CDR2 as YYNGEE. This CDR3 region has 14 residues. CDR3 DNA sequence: TGTGCCAGCAGCGTTAGCCCGAGGACCGGGGAGCTGTTTTTT. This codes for CASSVSPRTGELFF.

As DNA, the CDR3 is TGTGCCAGTGGGAATAGACAGGGGACAGGCAATCAGCCCCAGCATTTT. It encodes CASGNRQGTGNQPQHF. The V and J genes are TRBV19 and TRBJ1-5; 8 bases line up with TRBD1. CDR1 is LNHDA, CDR2 SQIVND, per germline (reference sequence). The CDR3 is 16 residues long. The junction had 11 bases not matched to a gene; V was cut back by 8 bases and J by 2 bases.

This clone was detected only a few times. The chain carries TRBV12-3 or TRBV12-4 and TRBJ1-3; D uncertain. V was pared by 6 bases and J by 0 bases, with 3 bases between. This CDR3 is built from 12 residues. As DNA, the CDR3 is TGTGCCAGCAGCAACTCTGGAAACACCATATATTTT. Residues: CASSNSGNTIYF.